Here is one TCR beta chain with its context. The data were obtained in a study of cytomegalovirus exposure and HLA in healthy donors. 60 Vbeta and 13 Jbeta primers were used in PCR. Here immunoSEQ multiplex PCR was the method, and the copy in TCRdb shows in-frame clones only, minus some. The table counts 65,000 to 85,000 clones; approximately 1.4% lies in the top ten. From germline, CDR1 is MNHNS and CDR2 SASEGT. The germline V and J ends were trimmed by 0 bases and 3 bases, with 5 bases remaining between them. This CDR3 spans 14 amino acids. The V call is TRBV6-1, the J call TRBJ2-2; D ambiguous. Sample: PBMCs. This receptor was taken from a woman aged 55-75 years in good health and CMV-seronegative. The CDR3 loop reads CASSEAPDTGELFF. For the CDR3, the DNA is TGTGCCAGCAGTGAAGCCCCGGACACCGGGGAGCTGTTTTTT.